A selection of T cell receptor beta chains follows, all from one sample in a study of T cell repertoires in cytomegalovirus infection. TCRdb analysed the reads with MiXCR anew, one entry per CDR3 protein. This repertoire shows some 320,000 distinct CDR3 sequences, over 7.5% found once; its top ten account for roughly 4%. The source material was PBMCs. These receptors were obtained from a human donor in good health (CMV status not recorded). Some clones in this sample may be carry-over from other donors' samples. The conserved cysteine and the conserved F or W are not part of the CDR3 here.

v_call: TRBV7-2; j_call: TRBJ2-1; cdr3_aa: ASSLAWQNEQF
v_call: TRBV12-5; j_call: TRBJ2-3; cdr3_aa: ASGYTGTADKDTQY
v_call: TRBV7-2; j_call: TRBJ1-2; cdr3_aa: ASSLGVARTNYGYT
v_call: TRBV7-2; j_call: TRBJ2-3; cdr3_aa: ASSLVRGGLTDTQY
v_call: TRBV12-3/TRBV12-4; j_call: TRBJ2-7; cdr3_aa: ASSHRGGHNYEQY
v_call: TRBV6-5; j_call: TRBJ1-1; cdr3_aa: ASSGQITYTEAF
v_call: TRBV6-2/TRBV6-3; j_call: TRBJ2-1; cdr3_aa: ASTYGNNEQF
v_call: TRBV4-1; j_call: TRBJ1-5; cdr3_aa: ASSQGQGARQPQH
v_call: TRBV7-2; j_call: TRBJ2-3; cdr3_aa: ASSFIAGGSPDTQY
v_call: TRBV19; j_call: TRBJ1-2; cdr3_aa: ASSTLWTGLSHGYT
v_call: TRBV6-5; j_call: TRBJ2-3; cdr3_aa: ASSYDAWGASGHTDTQY
v_call: TRBV7-9; j_call: TRBJ2-3; cdr3_aa: ASSSPWGSTDTQY
v_call: TRBV6-2/TRBV6-3; j_call: TRBJ1-5; cdr3_aa: ASRDSNQPQH
v_call: TRBV10-2; j_call: TRBJ1-5; cdr3_aa: ASKGGQGPNQPQH
v_call: TRBV20-1; j_call: TRBJ2-5; cdr3_aa: SARLAGVQETQY
v_call: TRBV20-1; j_call: TRBJ1-2; cdr3_aa: SAATMHADNYGYT
v_call: TRBV15; j_call: TRBJ1-5; cdr3_aa: ATSRQDGIEPQH